This T cell receptor beta chain was sequenced for a study of cytomegalovirus exposure and HLA in healthy donors. Study-level information: As an earlier analysis found, roughly 170 million T cells yielded 100 million to 130 million unique TCR beta sequences.

In germline, CDR1 is WNHNN, CDR2 SYGVQD (reference sequence). The CDR3 is 14 residues long. V was clipped by 3 bases and J by 6 bases; unmatched bases: 5. Primers included in the PCR were 60 Vbeta and 13 Jbeta primers. Method: immunoSEQ multiplex PCR; TCRdb's copy keeps in-frame clones and lacks some. The table for this sample gives 150,000 to 200,000 clones. V and J are TRBV10-1 and TRBJ2-7; 10 positions agree with TRBD1. The sample was PBMCs. This receptor was obtained from a woman between 18 and 29 years old in good health and CMV-seropositive. The CDR3 here is CASSDPGTGVEQYF. Here the CDR3 DNA reads TGCGCCAGCAGTGACCCCGGGACAGGGGTCGAGCAGTACTTC.